These 15 T cell receptor beta chains originate from one sample sequenced in a study of naive and memory T cell subsets (dated by TCRdb to about 2017). No antigen has been identified for these receptors. General conclusions and limits of the study: A few larger clonotypes were found in naive repertoires, especially CD8, and these larger clonotypes were possibly memory cells re-expressing CD45RA.

Preparation of the library involved UMI-ligation and nested PCR. The sequencer listed for this sample is Illumina MiSeq. The beta constant-region primer consisted of an equimolar mixture of two oligonucleotides that together covered TRBC1 and TRBC2. The ligated cDNA went through four rounds of PCR with nested alpha and beta constant-region primers together with the SP2 primer. Clones were called with MiXCR by TCRdb after fastp trimmed the public reads at Q25, and only in-frame beta chains were retained. Every distinct CDR3 protein forms one entry, paired with its most common genes and DNA. Within this sample are around 160,000 distinct CDR3 sequences, with 22% of them counted one time only. The ten largest clones add up to roughly 0.1% of the sample. The sample consisted of naive CD4+ T cells from blood. In light of the paper, this sample's cell subset or site label describes: naive T cells, CD45RA high CD27+. All receptors come from a human donor in good health.

Only a few counts were recorded for this clonotype. This sequence joins TRBV20-1 and TRBJ2-1, with TRBD1 matching 8 bases. Germline CDR1 DFQATT, CDR2 SNEGSKA (reference sequence). The V and J ends lost 3 bases and 4 bases, in that order; junction bases with no gene match: 2. This CDR3 contains 13 residues. CDR3 DNA sequence: TGCAGTGCTAGGGGGACAGGTTACAATGAGCAGTTCTTC. Protein product: CSARGTGYNEQFF.

The V and J genes are TRBV5-1 and TRBJ1-1; D uncertain. V lost 4 bases, J lost 1 base, and 17 bases lay in between. This CDR3 has 16 amino acids. The germline CDR1 and CDR2 sequences are SGHRS and YFSETQ. This CDR3 reads CASSEPQAYGNTEAFF. CDR3 nucleotides: TGCGCCAGCAGCGAACCTCAAGCTTACGGGAACACTGAAGCTTTCTTT.

The chain uses TRBV3-1 and TRBJ1-1; D call uncertain. The germline V gene encodes CDR1 LGHDT and CDR2 YNNKEL (reference sequence). V lost 0 bases and J 3 bases, leaving 11 bases between the germline ends. This CDR3 has 15 amino acids. The CDR3 reads CASSQDPMVYTEAFF. Here the CDR3 DNA reads TGTGCCAGCAGCCAAGATCCAATGGTATACACTGAAGCTTTCTTT.

The V call is TRBV7-9, the J call TRBJ2-3; no clear D gene. V lost 1 base and J lost 2, with 7 bases in between. The CDR3 is 14 residues long. The germline V gene encodes CDR1 SEHNR and CDR2 FQNEAQ (reference sequence). CDR3 in amino acids: CASSLVEITDTQYF. CDR3 sequence (DNA): TGTGCCAGCAGCTTAGTTGAGATCACAGATACGCAGTATTTT.

The CDR3 is CASSRGGSLYNEQFF. DNA for the CDR3: TGTGCCAGCAGCCGCGGGGGGTCCCTCTACAATGAGCAGTTCTTC. The V call is TRBV6-2 or TRBV6-3, the J call TRBJ2-1, with 8 nucleotides matching TRBD2. The CDR3 has 15 residues. Per the germline V gene, CDR1 is MNHEY and CDR2 is SVGEGT. J was trimmed by 3 bases and V by 6 bases; bases with no gene match: 7.

The chain uses TRBV2 and TRBJ1-3; 7 nucleotides agree with TRBD1. Per germline, CDR1 SNHLY and CDR2 FYNNEI. V shed 2 bases and J 5 bases; nucleotides not matched to a gene: 3. This CDR3 region has 14 residues. The CDR3 DNA sequence: TGTGCCAGCAGTGAAATAAGGGGGCGAAACACCATATATTTT. Amino acids: CASSEIRGRNTIYF.

The rearrangement links TRBV25-1 to TRBJ1-5; perhaps TRBD1 as D (5 bases). This CDR3 spans 14 amino acids. Trimming stripped 8 bases from V and 6 bases from J, with 17 bases between. CDR1 is MGHDK and CDR2 is SYGVNS in the germline V gene. The CDR3 sequence: CASAARGAGQPQHF. The CDR3 DNA reads TGTGCCAGCGCCGCGAGAGGGGCGGGTCAGCCCCAGCATTTT.

The rearrangement links TRBV6-6 to TRBJ2-3; tentatively, D is TRBD2 (5 bases). Trimming removed 0 bases at V and 0 bases at J, with 10 bases between. The V gene's germline CDR1 is MNHNY and CDR2 SVGAGI (reference sequence). The length of the CDR3 is 16 residues. The CDR3 loop reads CASSYSTGISTDTQYF. The CDR3 bases are TGTGCCAGCAGTTACTCCACGGGGATAAGCACAGATACGCAGTATTTT.

The chain recombines TRBV20-1 with TRBJ2-4; D is unresolved. Germline-derived CDR1 and CDR2 are DFQATT and SNEGSKA (reference sequence). The CDR3 runs 14 residues. V lost 3 bases and J 0 bases, leaving 9 bases between the germline ends. CDR3 nucleotide sequence: TGCAGTGCTAGGGGTCGGCTAGCCAAAAACATTCAGTACTTC. Translated: CSARGRLAKNIQYF.

This clonotype has a count of ten or more. The chain employs TRBV6-5 and TRBJ1-2; 9 nucleotides agree with TRBD1. This CDR3 has 13 residues. Germline loops: CDR1 MNHEY, CDR2 SVGAGI. V was pared by 7 bases and J by 7 bases, with 7 bases of the junction left unmatched. Here the CDR3 DNA reads TGTGCCAGCAAAGGGACAGGGTTTGTTGGCTACACCTTC. Protein sequence: CASKGTGFVGYTF.

The chain recombines TRBV6-6 with TRBJ1-3; tentatively, D is TRBD1 (5 bases). This CDR3 has 14 residues. CDR1 is MNHNY and CDR2 is SVGAGI in the germline V gene (reference sequence). V lost 6 bases and J lost 1, with 10 bases in between. In nucleotides, the CDR3 is TGTGCCAGCAGATCCGGGACGTCTGGAAACACCATATATTTT. Translated, it gives CASRSGTSGNTIYF.

The V gene is TRBV4-2, the J gene TRBJ1-4; 8 bases fit TRBD1. With V trimmed by 2 bases and J by 7 bases, 9 bases remained unmatched. The CDR3 sequence is 16 residues long. Germline lookup yields CDR1 LGHNA and CDR2 YNFKEQ. CDR3 in amino acids: CASSQSPGQGGEKLFF. The CDR3, as DNA: TGTGCCAGCAGCCAATCCCCTGGACAGGGAGGTGAAAAACTGTTTTTT.

V usage is TRBV15 and J usage is TRBJ1-1; 10 nucleotides line up with TRBD1. V dropped 4 bases and J dropped 10; count of bases not matched to a gene: 6. CDR1 is LNHNV and CDR2 is YYDKDF in the germline V gene (reference sequence). The CDR3 extends over 13 amino acids. The CDR3: CATSITRDRGAFF. CDR3 sequence (DNA): TGTGCCACCAGCATAACCCGGGACAGGGGAGCTTTCTTT.

The chain uses TRBV6-6 and TRBJ2-1; possibly TRBD1 for D (6 bases). CDR3 length equals 16 residues. Deletions cut 2 bases from V and 0 bases from J, with 11 bases between. Germline CDR1 reads MNHNY; CDR2 reads SVGAGI (reference sequence). Here the CDR3 DNA reads TGTGCCAGCAGTTACCCCGGACAGATCTCCTACAATGAGCAGTTCTTC. Its translation: CASSYPGQISYNEQFF.

This clonotype has just a few counts. This chain joins TRBV7-9 and TRBJ2-5; D uncertain. CDR1 and CDR2 from the germline V gene are SEHNR and FQNEAQ (reference sequence). The CDR3 loop spans 13 amino acids. V lost 8 bases and J 1 base, leaving 11 bases between the germline ends. CDR3 sequence: CASGRTAQETQYF. CDR3 nucleotides: TGTGCCAGCGGCCGGACGGCCCAAGAGACCCAGTACTTC.